This T cell receptor beta chain emerged from a study of blood T cell repertoires in COVID-19. Overall study: Samples representing acute and convalescent COVID-19 were sourced from the United States, Italy and Spain. The cDNA or gDNA used as material had been derived from T cells, B-cell-depleted T cells, or PBMCs.

In the original processing: Amplifying reference gene primers gave estimates of nucleated cell counts. Assay used: immunoSEQ multiplex PCR; TCRdb lists only in-frame clones, some missing. The DNA gave D and trimming, while V, J and clone size come from that table. The sample carries roughly 300,000 clones, approximately 85% recorded once. Germline CDR1 and CDR2: MNHEY and SMNVEV (reference sequence). V was clipped by 2 bases and J by 9 bases; unmatched bases: 4. The CDR3 spans 13 residues. The gene calls are TRBV27 and TRBJ2-4; TRBD1 aligns across 7 bases. This TCR was recovered from a human donor in a cohort sampled during active COVID-19. The sequencing sample was made of peripheral blood. CDR3 sequence: CASSLKGGSIQYF. CDR3 DNA: TGTGCCAGCAGTTTAAAAGGGGGCTCCATTCAGTACTTC.